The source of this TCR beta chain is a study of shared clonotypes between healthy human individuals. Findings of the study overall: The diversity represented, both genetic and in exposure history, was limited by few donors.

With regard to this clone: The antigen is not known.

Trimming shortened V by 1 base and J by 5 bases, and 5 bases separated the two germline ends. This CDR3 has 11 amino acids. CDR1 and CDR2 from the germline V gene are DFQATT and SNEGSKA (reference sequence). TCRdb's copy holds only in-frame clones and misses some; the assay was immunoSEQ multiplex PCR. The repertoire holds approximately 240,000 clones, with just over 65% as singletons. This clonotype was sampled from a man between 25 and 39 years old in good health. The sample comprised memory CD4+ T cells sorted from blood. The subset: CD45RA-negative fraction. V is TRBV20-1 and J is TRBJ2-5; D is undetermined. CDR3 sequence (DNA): TGCAGTGCTAGAGTGCATGAGACCCAGTACTTC. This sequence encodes CSARVHETQYF.